Listed here is a single T cell receptor (beta chain). The data were obtained in a study of blood T cell repertoires in COVID-19. Study information: COVID-19 samples from acute and convalescent phases originated in the United States, Italy and Spain. From T cells, B-cell-depleted T cells, or PBMCs came the material, which was cDNA or gDNA.

In the authors' methods: Amplification with reference gene primers provided the estimates of nucleated cell counts. The method was immunoSEQ multiplex PCR; TCRdb's version includes in-frame clones alone and lacks a portion of them. V, J and clone size derive from that table, while D and trimming were established from the DNA sequence. The sample holds about 220,000 clones, around nine tenths seen once. Participant-reported clinical history was the basis for cohort assignment. With 9 bases clipped from V and 1 base from J, the junction kept 2 bases outside the gene matches. Germline V gene data show CDR1 as ENHRY and CDR2 as SYGVKD. The CDR3 sequence is 12 residues long.

Sequencing used PBMCs or T cells enriched from blood (not recorded which). V gene TRBV10-3 combines with J gene TRBJ2-5, with 7 bases lining up with TRBD2. The sequence came from a woman in her fifties or sixties with acute COVID-19. The CDR3 DNA is TGTGCCATTAGCGGGTCCCAAGAGACCCAGTACTTC. Residues: CAISGSQETQYF.